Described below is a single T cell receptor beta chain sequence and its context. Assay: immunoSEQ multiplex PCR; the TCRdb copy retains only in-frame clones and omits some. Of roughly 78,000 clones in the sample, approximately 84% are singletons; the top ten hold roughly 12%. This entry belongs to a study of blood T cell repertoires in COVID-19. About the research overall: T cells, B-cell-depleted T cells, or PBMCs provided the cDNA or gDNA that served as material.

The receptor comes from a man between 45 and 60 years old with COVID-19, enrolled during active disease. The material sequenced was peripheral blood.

The CDR3 protein is CAWSGGSGGTYEQYF. As DNA, the CDR3 is TGTGCCTGGAGTGGTGGTTCGGGAGGCACCTACGAGCAGTACTTC. V usage is TRBV30 and J usage is TRBJ2-7, with 7 bases matching TRBD2. The trim removed 1 base at V and 2 bases at J, leaving 8 bases unmatched. Germline V gives CDR1 GTSNPN, CDR2 SVGIG (reference sequence). CDR3 length: 15 residues.